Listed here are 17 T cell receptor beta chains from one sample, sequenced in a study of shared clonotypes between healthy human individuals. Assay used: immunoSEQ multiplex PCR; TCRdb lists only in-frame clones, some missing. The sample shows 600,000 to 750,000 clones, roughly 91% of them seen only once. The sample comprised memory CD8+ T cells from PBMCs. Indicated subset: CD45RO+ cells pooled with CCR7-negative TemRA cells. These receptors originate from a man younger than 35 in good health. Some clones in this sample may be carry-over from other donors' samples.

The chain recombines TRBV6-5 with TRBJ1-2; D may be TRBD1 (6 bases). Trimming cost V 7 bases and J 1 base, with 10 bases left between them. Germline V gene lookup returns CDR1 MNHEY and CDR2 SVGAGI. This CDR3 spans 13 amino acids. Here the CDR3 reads CASKGGNNYGYTF. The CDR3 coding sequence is TGTGCCAGCAAAGGGGGTAATAACTATGGCTACACCTTC.

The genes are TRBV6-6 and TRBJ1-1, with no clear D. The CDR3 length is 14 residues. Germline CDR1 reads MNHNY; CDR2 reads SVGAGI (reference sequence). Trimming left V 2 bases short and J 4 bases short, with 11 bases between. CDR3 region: CASSYAQSGTEAFF. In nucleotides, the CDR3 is TGTGCCAGCAGTTACGCTCAATCGGGCACTGAAGCTTTCTTT.

This CDR3 is CASIRPMNTEAFF. DNA of the CDR3: TGTGCCAGCATCCGGCCGATGAACACTGAAGCTTTCTTT. The chain uses TRBV6-5 and TRBJ1-1, with D unresolved. CDR1 and CDR2 (germline): MNHEY, SVGAGI. The CDR3 has 13 residues. Trimming pared 7 bases from V and 0 bases from J, leaving 9 bases between.

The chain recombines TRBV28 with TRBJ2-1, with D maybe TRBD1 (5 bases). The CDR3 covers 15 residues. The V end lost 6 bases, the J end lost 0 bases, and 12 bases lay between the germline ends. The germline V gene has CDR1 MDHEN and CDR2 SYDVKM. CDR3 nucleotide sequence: TGTGCCAGCAGGTTGACAGCCATCTCCTACAATGAGCAGTTCTTC. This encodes CASRLTAISYNEQFF.

DNA for the CDR3: TGTGCCAGCAGCGTAGAAACTAGCGGGAGGGCCTCTGAGCAGTTCTTC. Translating gives CASSVETSGRASEQFF. This rearrangement joins TRBV9 to TRBJ2-1; 13 bases align to TRBD2. The V gene end was trimmed by 0 bases and the J gene end by 9 bases; junction bases not matched to a gene: 6. The length of the CDR3 is 16 residues. The germline CDR1 and CDR2 sequences are SGDLS and YYNGEE.

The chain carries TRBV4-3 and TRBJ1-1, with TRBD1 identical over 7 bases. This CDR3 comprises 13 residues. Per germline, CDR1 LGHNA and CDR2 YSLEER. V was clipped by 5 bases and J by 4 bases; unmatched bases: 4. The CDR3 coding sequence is TGCGCCAGCAGCGCGGGACAGATCACTGAAGCTTTCTTT. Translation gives CASSAGQITEAFF.

The CDR3 bases are TGTGCCAGCAGCCAAGGCGTTAGTGATACCTACGAGCAGTACTTC. It encodes CASSQGVSDTYEQYF. The chain carries TRBV14 and TRBJ2-7, with unresolved D. The V end lost 1 base, the J end lost 2 bases, and 12 bases lay between the germline ends. The CDR3 length is 15 residues. The germline gives CDR1 SGHDN, CDR2 FVKESK.

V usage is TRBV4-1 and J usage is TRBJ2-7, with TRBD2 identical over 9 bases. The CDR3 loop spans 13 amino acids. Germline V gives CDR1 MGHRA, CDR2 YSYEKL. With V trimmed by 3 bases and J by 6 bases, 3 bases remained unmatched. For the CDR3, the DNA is TGCGCCAGCAGCCATCGGCGGGAGGGCGAGCAGTACTTC. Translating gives CASSHRREGEQYF.

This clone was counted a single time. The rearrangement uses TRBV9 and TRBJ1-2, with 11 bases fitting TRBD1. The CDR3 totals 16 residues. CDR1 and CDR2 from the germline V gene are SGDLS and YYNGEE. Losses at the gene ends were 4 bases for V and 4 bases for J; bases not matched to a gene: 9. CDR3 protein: CASSQGQGVYGYGYTF. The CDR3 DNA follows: TGTGCCAGCAGCCAGGGACAGGGGGTTTATGGCTATGGCTACACCTTC.

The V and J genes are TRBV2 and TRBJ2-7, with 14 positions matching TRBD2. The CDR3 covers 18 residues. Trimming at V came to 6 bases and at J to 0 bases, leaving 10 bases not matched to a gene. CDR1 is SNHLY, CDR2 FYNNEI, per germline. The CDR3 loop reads CASRDPRLAGGSSYEQYF. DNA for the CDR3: TGTGCCAGCAGGGACCCCCGACTAGCGGGGGGGAGCTCCTACGAGCAGTACTTC.

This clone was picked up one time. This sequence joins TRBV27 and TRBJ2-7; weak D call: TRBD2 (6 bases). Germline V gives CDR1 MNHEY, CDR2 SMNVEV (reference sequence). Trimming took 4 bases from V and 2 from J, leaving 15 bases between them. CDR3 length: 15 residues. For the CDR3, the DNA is TGTGCCAGCAGTTCCATAGCGGAGATACCCTACGAGCAGTACTTC. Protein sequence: CASSSIAEIPYEQYF.

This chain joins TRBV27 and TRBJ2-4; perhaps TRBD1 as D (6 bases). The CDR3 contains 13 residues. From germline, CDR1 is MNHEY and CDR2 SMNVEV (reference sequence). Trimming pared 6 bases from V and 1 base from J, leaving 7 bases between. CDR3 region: CASSQGAKNIQYF. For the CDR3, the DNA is TGTGCCAGCAGCCAGGGGGCCAAAAACATTCAGTACTTC.

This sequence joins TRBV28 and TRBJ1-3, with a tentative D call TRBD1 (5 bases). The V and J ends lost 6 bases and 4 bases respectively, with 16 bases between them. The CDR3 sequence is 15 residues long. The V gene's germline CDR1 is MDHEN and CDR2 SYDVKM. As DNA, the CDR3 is TGTGCCAGCAGATCCTGGACAAGCTCGGGAAACACCATATATTTT. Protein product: CASRSWTSSGNTIYF.

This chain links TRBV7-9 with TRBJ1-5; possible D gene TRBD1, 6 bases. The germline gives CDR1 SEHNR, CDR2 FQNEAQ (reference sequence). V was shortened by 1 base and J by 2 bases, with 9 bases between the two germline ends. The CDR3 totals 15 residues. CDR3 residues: CASSLGGQRNQPQHF. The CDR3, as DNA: TGTGCCAGCAGCTTAGGGGGACAACGCAATCAGCCCCAGCATTTT.

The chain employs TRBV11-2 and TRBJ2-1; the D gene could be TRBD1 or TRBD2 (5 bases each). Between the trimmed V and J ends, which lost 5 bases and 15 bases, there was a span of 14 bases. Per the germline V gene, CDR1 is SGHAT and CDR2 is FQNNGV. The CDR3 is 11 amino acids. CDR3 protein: CASSTLEGPFF. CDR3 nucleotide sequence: TGTGCCAGCAGCACCCTTGAGGGGCCGTTCTTC.

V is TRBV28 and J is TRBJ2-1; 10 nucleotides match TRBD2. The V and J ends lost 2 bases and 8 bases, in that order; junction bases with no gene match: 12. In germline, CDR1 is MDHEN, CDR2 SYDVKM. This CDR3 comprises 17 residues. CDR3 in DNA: TGTGCCAGCAGTTTAGACAAAGGGCTAGCGGGAGTGGATGAGCAGTTCTTC. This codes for CASSLDKGLAGVDEQFF.

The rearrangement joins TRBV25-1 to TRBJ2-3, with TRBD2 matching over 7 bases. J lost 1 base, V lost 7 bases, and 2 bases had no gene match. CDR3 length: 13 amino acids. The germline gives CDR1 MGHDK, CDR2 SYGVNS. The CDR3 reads CASKRDRTDTQYF. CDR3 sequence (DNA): TGTGCCAGCAAGCGGGACCGCACAGATACGCAGTATTTT.